This T cell receptor beta chain was obtained from a study of T cell responses to AZD1222 COVID-19 vaccine. This clone has just one count. Its antigen is unidentified. Whole-study findings and limits: Spike was spanned by vaccine-associated CD4 TCRs, which were dominant at 160-218 and 743-854. Most donors were white British, females outnumbered males, and clonal diversity was possibly underestimated.

Germline CDR1 reads GTSNPN; CDR2 reads SVGIG (reference sequence). J was trimmed by 6 bases and V by 0 bases; bases with no gene match: 2. The CDR3 covers 14 residues. Generated by immunoSEQ multiplex PCR, the TCRdb table keeps only in-frame clones and is missing some. The sample has around 110,000 clones; roughly nine tenths are singletons. This sequence was found in an adult who received the AZD1222 COVID-19 vaccine. Sequencing used peripheral blood, obtained 28 days after the second AZD1222 dose. The gene calls are TRBV30 and TRBJ2-1, with TRBD2 matching 10 bases. CDR3 protein: CAWSVLAGINEQFF. CDR3 bases: TGTGCCTGGAGTGTACTAGCGGGAATCAATGAGCAGTTCTTC.